The TCR beta chain under discussion was sequenced for a study of blood T cell repertoires in COVID-19. Clones were read by immunoSEQ multiplex PCR, and TCRdb kept only the in-frame ones, dropping some. The data show roughly 150,000 clones, around 87% seen once. The V and J ends lost 0 bases and 2 bases, in that order; junction bases with no gene match: 10. Germline V gene sequence: CDR1 SGHRS, CDR2 YFSETQ. CDR3 length: 18 residues. This sequence was found in a man older than 75 with acute or convalescent COVID-19. The chain carries TRBV5-1 and TRBJ2-3; TRBD2 aligns across 9 bases. The sequencing sample was made of peripheral blood. CDR3 nucleotide sequence: TGCGCCAGCAGCTTGGGTCTAAGAAGCGGGGGGACCACAGATACGCAGTATTTT. Amino acid sequence: CASSLGLRSGGTTDTQYF.